This T cell receptor (beta chain) was profiled in a study of CD8+ T cells in alopecia areata. On this clone itself: Its antigen is undetermined.

Sequencing templates came from extracted RNA that was reverse transcribed into cDNA. TCRdb's table, derived via immunoSEQ multiplex PCR, lists solely in-frame clones and lacks some. The sample records almost 35,000 clones, roughly 53% being singletons. General study findings and limits: Mice showed clearer TCR sharing than patients did, a gap that was possibly HLA-related.

The CDR3 has 14 residues. Germline V gene sequence: CDR1 SGDLS, CDR2 YYNGEE. V dropped 1 base and J dropped 3 bases, with 8 bases sitting between them. Sequencing input: NKG2D-high CD8+ T cells sorted from blood. This receptor was identified in a human donor with alopecia areata. The J gene is TRBJ2-4, the V gene TRBV9; D is undetermined. CDR3 nucleotide sequence: TGTGCCAGCAGCGTAAAAGTTGGCAAAAACATTCAGTACTTC. It specifies CASSVKVGKNIQYF.